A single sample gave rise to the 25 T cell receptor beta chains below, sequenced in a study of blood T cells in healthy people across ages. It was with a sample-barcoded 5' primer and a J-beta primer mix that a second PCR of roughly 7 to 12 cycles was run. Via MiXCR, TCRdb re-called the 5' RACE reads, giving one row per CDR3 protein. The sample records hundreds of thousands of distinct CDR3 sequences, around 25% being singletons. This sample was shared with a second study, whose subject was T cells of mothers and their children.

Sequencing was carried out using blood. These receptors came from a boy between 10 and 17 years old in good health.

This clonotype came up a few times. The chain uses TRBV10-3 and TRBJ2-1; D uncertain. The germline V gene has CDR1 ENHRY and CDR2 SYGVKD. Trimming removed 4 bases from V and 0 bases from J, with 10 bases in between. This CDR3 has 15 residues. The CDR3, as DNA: TGTGCCATCAGTGGTCTCGAAAGCTCCTACAATGAGCAGTTCTTC. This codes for CAISGLESSYNEQFF.

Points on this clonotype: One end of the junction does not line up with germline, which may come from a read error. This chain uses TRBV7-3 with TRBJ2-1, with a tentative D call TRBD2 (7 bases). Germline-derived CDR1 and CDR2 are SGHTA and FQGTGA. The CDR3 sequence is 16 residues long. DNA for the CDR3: TGTGCCAGCAGCCCCGGGGGGCCAGCGAGCGACAATGAGCAGCTCTTC. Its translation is CASSPGGPASDNEQLF.

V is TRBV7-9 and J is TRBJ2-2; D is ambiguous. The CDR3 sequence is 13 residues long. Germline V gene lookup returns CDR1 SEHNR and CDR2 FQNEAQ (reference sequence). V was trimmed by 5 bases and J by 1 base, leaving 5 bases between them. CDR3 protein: CASSPWNTGELFF. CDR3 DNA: TGTGCCAGCAGCCCCTGGAACACCGGGGAGCTGTTTTTT.

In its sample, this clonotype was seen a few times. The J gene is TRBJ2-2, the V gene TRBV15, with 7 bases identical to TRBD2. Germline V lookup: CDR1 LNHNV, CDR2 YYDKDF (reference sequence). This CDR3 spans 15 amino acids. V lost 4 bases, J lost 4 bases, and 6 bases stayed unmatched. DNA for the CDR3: TGTGCCACCAGCAAAGCGGGGACCACCACCGGGGAGCTGTTTTTT. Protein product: CATSKAGTTTGELFF.

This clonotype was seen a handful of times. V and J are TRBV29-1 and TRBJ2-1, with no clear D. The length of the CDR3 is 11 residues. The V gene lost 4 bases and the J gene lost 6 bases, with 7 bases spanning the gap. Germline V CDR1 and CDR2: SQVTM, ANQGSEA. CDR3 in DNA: TGCAGCGTTGTTTTGTTCAATGAGCAGTTCTTC. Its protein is CSVVLFNEQFF.

CDR3 in DNA: TGTGCCAGCAGTTGGTCAGGGCCCGCCAATGAAAAACTGTTTTTT. Its translation is CASSWSGPANEKLFF. The V gene is TRBV6-5, the J gene TRBJ1-4; D might be TRBD1 (5 bases). The ends were cut back, 4 bases at V and 5 bases at J, with 14 bases in the middle. CDR3 length equals 15 residues. Germline CDR1 and CDR2: MNHEY and SVGAGI.

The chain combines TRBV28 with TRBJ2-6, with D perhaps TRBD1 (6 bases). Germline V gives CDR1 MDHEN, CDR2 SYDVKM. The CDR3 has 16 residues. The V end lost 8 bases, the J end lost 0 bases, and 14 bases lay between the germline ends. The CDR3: CASGLGHLSGANVLTF. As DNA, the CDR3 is TGTGCCAGCGGCTTGGGACACCTCTCTGGGGCCAACGTCCTGACTTTC.

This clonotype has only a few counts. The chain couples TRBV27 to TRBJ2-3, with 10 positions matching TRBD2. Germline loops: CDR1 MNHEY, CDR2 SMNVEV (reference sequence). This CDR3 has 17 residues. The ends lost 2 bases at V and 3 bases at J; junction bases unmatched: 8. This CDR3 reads CASSLGGTSGKTDTQYF. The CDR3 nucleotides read TGTGCCAGCAGTTTAGGAGGAACTAGCGGGAAGACAGATACGCAGTATTTT.

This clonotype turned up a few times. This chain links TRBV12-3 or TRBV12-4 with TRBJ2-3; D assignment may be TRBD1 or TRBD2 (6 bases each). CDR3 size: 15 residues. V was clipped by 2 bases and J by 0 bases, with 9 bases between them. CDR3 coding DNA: TGTGCCAGCAGTTTATGGGGGGCTAGCACAGATACGCAGTATTTT. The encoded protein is CASSLWGASTDTQYF.

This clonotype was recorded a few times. The chain's CDR3 is CASSQERLAGDYTGELFF. The CDR3 DNA is TGCGCCAGCAGCCAAGAACGATTAGCGGGGGACTACACCGGGGAGCTGTTTTTT. The rearrangement links TRBV5-1 to TRBJ2-2; 9 bases match TRBD2. Unmatched junction bases numbered 13, after V lost 4 bases and J lost 3 bases. Germline CDR1 reads SGHRS; CDR2 reads YFSETQ. The CDR3 length is 18 residues.

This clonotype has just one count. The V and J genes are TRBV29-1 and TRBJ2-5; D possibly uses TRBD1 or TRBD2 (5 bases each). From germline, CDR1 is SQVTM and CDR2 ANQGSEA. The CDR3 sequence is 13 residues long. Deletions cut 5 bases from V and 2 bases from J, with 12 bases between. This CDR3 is CSVRDAAQETQYF. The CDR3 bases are TGCAGCGTTAGGGACGCGGCACAAGAGACCCAGTACTTC.

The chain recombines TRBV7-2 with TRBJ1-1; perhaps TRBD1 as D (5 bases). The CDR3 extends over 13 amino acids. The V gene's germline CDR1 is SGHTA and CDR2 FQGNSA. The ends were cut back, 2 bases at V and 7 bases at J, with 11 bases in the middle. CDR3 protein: CASSLPYRSEAFF. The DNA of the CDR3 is TGTGCCAGCAGCTTACCTTACAGGAGTGAAGCTTTCTTT.

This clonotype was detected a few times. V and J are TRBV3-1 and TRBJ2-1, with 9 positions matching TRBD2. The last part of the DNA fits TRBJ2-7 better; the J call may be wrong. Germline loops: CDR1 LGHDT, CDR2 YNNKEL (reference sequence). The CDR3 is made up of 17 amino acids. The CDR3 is CASSQDGSLAGSYEQYF. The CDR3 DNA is TGTGCCAGCAGCCAAGATGGCAGTCTAGCGGGGTCCTACGAGCAGTACTTC.

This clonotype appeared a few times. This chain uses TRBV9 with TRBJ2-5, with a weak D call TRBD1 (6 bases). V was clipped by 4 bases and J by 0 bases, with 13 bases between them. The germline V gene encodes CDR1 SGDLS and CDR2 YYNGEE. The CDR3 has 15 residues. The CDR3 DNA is TGTGCCAGCAGCCTTCAGGACAGTTACCAAGAGACCCAGTACTTC. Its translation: CASSLQDSYQETQYF. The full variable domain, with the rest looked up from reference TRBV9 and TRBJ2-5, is DSGVTQTPKHLITATGQRVTLRCSPRSGDLSVYWYQQSLDQGLQFLIQYYNGEERAKGNILERFSAQQFPDLHSELNLSSLELGDSALYFCASSLQDSYQETQYFGPGTRLLVL.

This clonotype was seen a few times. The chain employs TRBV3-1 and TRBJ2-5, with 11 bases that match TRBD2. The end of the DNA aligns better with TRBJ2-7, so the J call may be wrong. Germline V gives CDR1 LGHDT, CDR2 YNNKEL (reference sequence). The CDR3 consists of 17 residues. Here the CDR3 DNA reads TGTGCCAGCAGCCGCCGGGGACCTAGCGGGAGGTCCCACGAGCAGTACTTC. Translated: CASSRRGPSGRSHEQYF.

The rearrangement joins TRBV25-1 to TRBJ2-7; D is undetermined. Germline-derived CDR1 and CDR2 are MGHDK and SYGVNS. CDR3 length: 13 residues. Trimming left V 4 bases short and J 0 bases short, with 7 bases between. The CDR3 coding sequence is TGTGCCAGCAGTGTTGAGTACTCCTACGAGCAGTACTTC. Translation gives CASSVEYSYEQYF.

The CDR3 spells CSALGPTRTVKTQYF. The CDR3 DNA is TGCAGTGCCCTCGGACCGACCCGGACGGTAAAGACCCAGTACTTC. The chain recombines TRBV20-1 with TRBJ2-5; D unresolved. The CDR3 is 15 residues long. Germline V lookup: CDR1 DFQATT, CDR2 SNEGSKA (reference sequence). V was cut by 6 bases and J by 6 bases, with 23 bases left in between.

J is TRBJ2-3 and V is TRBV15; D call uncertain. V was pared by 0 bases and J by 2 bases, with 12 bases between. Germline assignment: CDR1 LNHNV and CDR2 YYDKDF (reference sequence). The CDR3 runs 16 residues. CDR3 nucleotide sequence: TGTGCCACCAGCAGAGATTTGGGTAGCCCCACAGATACGCAGTATTTT. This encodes CATSRDLGSPTDTQYF.

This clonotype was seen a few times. The CDR3 spells CASSSGWGREQFF. The DNA for the CDR3 is TGTGCCAGCAGCTCGGGGTGGGGGCGTGAGCAGTTCTTC. V gene TRBV7-3 combines with J gene TRBJ2-5; the D gene is possibly TRBD1 (6 bases). The DNA matches TRBJ2-1 better at its end, which makes the J call doubtful. Germline lookup yields CDR1 SGHTA and CDR2 FQGTGA. The CDR3 length is 13 residues.

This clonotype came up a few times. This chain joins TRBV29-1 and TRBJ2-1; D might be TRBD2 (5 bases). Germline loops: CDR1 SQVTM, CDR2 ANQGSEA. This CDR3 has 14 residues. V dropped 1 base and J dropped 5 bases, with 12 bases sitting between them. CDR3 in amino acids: CSVEGRVRDNEQFF. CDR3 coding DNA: TGCAGCGTTGAAGGGCGGGTGCGCGACAATGAGCAGTTCTTC.

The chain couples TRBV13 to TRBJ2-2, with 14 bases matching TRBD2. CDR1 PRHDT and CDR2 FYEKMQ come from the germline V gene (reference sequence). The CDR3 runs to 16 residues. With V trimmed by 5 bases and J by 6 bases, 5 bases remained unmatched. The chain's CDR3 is CASSERTSGRSGELFF. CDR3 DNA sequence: TGTGCCAGCAGCGAAAGGACTAGCGGGAGGTCCGGGGAGCTGTTTTTT.

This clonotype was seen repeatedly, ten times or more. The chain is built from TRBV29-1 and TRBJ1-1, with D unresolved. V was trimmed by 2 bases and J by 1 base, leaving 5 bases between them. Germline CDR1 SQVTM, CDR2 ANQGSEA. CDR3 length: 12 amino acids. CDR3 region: CSVEKGNTEAFF. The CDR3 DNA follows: TGCAGCGTTGAAAAGGGGAACACTGAAGCTTTCTTT.

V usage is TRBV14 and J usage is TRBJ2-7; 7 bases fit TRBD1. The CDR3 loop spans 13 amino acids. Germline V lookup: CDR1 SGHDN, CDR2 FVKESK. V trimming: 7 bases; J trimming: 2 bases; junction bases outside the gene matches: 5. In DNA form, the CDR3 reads TGTGCCAGCACCCGGACAGGAACCTACGAGCAGTACTTC. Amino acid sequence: CASTRTGTYEQYF.

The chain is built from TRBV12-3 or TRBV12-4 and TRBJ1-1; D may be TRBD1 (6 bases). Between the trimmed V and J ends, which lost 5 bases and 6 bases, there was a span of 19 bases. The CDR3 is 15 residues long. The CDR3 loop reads CASSHLQGPLAEAFF. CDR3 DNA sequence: TGTGCCAGCAGTCATTTACAGGGACCTCTCGCTGAAGCTTTCTTT.

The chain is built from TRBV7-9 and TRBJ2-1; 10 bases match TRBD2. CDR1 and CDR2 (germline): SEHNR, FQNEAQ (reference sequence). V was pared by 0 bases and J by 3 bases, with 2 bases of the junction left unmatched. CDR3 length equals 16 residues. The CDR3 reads CASSLASGGLYNEQFF. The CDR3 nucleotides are TGTGCCAGCAGCTTAGCTAGCGGGGGGCTCTACAATGAGCAGTTCTTC.